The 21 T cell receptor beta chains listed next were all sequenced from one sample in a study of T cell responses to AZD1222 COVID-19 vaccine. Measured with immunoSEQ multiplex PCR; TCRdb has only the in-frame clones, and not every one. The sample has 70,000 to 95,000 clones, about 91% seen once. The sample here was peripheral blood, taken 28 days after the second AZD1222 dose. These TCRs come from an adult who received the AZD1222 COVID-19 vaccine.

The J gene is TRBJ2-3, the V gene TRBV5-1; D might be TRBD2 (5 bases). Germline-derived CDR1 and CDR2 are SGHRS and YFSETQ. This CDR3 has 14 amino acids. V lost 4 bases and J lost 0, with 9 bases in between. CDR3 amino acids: CASSHGESTDTQYF. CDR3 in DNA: TGCGCCAGCAGCCACGGGGAAAGCACAGATACGCAGTATTTT.

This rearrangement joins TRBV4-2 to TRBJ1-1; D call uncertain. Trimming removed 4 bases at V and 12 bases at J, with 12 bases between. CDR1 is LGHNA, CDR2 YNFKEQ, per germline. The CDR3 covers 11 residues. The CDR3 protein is CASSPGVATFF. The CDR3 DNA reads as TGTGCCAGCAGCCCGGGAGTCGCAACTTTCTTT.

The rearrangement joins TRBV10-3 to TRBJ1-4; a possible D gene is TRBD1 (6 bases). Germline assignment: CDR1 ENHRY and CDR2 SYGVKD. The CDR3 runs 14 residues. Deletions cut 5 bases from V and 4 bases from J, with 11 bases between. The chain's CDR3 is CAISQQGSNEKLFF. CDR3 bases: TGTGCCATCAGTCAACAGGGCAGTAATGAAAAACTGTTTTTT.

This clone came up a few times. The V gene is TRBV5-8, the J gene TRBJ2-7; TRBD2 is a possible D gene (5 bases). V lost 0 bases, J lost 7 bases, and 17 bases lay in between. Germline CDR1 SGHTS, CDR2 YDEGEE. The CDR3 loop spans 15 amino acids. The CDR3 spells CASSLDLGVLTEQYF. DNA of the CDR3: TGTGCCAGCAGCTTGGACCTGGGAGTGCTTACGGAGCAGTACTTC.

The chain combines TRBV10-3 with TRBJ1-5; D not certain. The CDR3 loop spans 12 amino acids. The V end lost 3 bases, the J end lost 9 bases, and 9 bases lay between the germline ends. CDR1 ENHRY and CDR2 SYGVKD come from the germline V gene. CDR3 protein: CAISEPGRPQHF. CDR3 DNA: TGTGCCATCAGTGAACCGGGGAGGCCCCAGCATTTT.

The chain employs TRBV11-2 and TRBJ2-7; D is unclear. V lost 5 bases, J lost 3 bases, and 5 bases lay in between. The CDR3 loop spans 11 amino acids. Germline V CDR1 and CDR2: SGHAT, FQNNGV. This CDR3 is CASSGNYEQYF. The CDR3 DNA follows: TGTGCCAGCAGCGGTAACTACGAGCAGTACTTC.

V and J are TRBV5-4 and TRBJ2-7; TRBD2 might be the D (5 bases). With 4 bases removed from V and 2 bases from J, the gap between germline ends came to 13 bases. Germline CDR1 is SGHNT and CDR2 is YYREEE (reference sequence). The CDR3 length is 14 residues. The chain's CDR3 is CASSPGGYPYEQYF. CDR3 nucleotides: TGTGCCAGCAGCCCGGGCGGGTATCCCTACGAGCAGTACTTC.

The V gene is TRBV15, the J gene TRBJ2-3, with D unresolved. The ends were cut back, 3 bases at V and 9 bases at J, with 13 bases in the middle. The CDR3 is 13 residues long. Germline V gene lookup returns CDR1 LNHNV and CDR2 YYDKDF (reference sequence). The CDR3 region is CATSRPTWATQYF. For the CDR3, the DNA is TGTGCCACCAGCAGGCCCACTTGGGCAACGCAGTATTTT. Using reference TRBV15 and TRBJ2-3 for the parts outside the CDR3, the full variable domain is DAMVIQNPRYQVTQFGKPVTLSCSQTLNHNVMYWYQQKSSQAPKLLFHYYDKDFNNEADTPDNFQSRRPNTSFCFLDIRSPGLGDTAMYLCATSRPTWATQYFGPGTRLTVL.

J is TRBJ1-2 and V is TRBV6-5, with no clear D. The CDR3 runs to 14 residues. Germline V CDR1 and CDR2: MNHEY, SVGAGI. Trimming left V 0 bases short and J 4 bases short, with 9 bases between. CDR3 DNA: TGTGCCAGCAGTTACTCGGTCCAGGTCTATGGCTACACCTTC. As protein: CASSYSVQVYGYTF.

As DNA, the CDR3 is TGTGCCCAGGGGATCTCTGGGGCCAACGTCCTGACTTTC. Translated: CAQGISGANVLTF. The V gene is TRBV7-9, the J gene TRBJ2-6, with D possibly TRBD1 on 6 matching bases. The CDR3 covers 13 residues. The V gene's germline CDR1 is SEHNR and CDR2 FQNEAQ (reference sequence). V gave up 11 bases and J gave up 0 bases, with 8 bases separating them.

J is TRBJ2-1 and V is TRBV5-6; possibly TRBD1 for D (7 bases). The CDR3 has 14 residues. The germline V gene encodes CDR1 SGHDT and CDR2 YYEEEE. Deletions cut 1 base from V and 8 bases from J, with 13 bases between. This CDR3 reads CASSLFAGGYEQFF. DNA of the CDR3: TGTGCCAGCAGCTTGTTTGCAGGGGGGTATGAGCAGTTCTTC.

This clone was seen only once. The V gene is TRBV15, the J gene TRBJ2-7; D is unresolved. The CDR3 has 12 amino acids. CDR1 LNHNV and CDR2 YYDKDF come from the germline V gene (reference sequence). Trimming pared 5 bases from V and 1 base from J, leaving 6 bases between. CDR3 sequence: CATSGQSYEQYF. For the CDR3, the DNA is TGTGCCACCAGCGGCCAGTCCTACGAGCAGTACTTC.

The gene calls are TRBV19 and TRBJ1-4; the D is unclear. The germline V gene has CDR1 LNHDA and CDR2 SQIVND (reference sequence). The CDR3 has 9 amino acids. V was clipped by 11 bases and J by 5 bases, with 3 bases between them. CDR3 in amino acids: CAGNEKLFF. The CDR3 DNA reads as TGTGCCGGGAATGAAAAACTGTTTTTT.

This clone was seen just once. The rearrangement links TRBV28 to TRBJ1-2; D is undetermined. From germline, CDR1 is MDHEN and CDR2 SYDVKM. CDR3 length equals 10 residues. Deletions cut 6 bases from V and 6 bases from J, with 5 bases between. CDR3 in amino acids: CASRGDGYTF. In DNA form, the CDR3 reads TGTGCCAGCAGGGGAGATGGCTACACCTTC.

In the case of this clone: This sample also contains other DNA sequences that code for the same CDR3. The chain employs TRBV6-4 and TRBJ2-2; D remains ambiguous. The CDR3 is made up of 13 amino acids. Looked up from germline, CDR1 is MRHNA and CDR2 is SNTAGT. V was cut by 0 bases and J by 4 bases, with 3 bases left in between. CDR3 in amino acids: CASSDSSTGELFF. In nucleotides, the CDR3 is TGTGCCAGCAGTGACTCGAGCACCGGGGAGCTGTTTTTT.

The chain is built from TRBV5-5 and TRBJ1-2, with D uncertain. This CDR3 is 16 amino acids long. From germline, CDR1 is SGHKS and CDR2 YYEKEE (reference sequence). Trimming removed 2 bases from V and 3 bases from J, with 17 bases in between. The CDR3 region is CASSFELRAPHYGYTF. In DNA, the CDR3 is TGTGCCAGCAGCTTTGAGCTGAGGGCGCCGCACTATGGCTACACCTTC. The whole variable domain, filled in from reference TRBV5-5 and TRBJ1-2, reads DAGVTQSPTHLIKTRGQQVTLRCSPISGHKSVSWYQQVLGQGPQFIFQYYEKEERGRGNFPDRFSARQFPNYSSELNVNALLLGDSALYLCASSFELRAPHYGYTFGSGTRLTVV.

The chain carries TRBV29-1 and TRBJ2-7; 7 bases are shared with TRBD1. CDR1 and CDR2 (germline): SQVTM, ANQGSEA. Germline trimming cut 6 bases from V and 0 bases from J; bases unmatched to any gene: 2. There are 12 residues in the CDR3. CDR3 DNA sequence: TGCAGCGTCAGGGGGATCTCCTACGAGCAGTACTTC. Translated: CSVRGISYEQYF.

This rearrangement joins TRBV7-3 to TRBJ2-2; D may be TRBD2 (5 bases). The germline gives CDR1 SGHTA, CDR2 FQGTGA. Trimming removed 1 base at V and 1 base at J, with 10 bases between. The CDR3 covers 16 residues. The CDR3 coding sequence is TGTGCCAGCAGCTTAATGGCAAGCGGGAACACCGGGGAGCTGTTTTTT. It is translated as CASSLMASGNTGELFF.

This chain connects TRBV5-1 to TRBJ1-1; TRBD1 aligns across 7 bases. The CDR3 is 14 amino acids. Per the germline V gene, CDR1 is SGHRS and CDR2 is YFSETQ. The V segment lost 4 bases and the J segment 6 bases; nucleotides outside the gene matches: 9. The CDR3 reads CASSMTGSMAEAFF. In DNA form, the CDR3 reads TGCGCCAGCAGCATGACAGGGTCGATGGCTGAAGCTTTCTTT.

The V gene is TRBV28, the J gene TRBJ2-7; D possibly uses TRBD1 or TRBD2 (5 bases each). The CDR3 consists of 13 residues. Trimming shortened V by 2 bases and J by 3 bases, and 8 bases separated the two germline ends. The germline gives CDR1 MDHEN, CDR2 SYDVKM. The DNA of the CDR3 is TGTGCCAGCAGTTTAACGGGGCGCTACGAGCAGTACTTC. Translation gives CASSLTGRYEQYF.

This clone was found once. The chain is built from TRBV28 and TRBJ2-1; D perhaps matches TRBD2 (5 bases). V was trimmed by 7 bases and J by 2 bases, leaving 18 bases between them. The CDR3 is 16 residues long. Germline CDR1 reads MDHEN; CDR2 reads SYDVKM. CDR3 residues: CASIGMGSATYNEQFF. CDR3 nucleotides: TGTGCCAGCATAGGGATGGGTAGCGCGACCTACAATGAGCAGTTCTTC.